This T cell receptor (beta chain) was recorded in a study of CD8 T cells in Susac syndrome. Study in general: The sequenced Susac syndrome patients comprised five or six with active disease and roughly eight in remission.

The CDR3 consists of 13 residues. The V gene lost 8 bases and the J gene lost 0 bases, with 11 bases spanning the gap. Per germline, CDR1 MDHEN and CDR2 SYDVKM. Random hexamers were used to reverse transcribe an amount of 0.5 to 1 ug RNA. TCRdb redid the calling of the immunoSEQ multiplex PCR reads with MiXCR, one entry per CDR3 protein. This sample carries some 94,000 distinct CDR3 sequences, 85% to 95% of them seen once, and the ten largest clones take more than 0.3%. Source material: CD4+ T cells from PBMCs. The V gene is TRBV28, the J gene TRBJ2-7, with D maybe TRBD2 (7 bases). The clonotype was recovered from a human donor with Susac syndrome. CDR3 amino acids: CASLGGASYEQYF. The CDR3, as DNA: TGTGCCAGCTTGGGGGGGGCCTCCTACGAGCAGTACTTC.